One sample yielded the 10 T cell receptor beta chains listed below, sequenced in a study of PD-1 blockade in classical Hodgkin lymphoma. The time point: cycle 4 day 1 (C4D1), after six to seven weeks of nivolumab. Every patient relapsed after autologous stem cell transplantation, and brentuximab vedotin exposure varied. Thawed PBMCs were the source of CD4+ T cells, purified by magnetic negative selection. Generated by immunoSEQ multiplex PCR, the TCRdb table keeps only in-frame clones and is missing some. The data contain 32,000 or so clones, 80% to 95% of them singletons. The sequenced sample was CD4+ T cells from blood, obtained before the fourth cycle of nivolumab. The receptors originated from a human donor with classical Hodgkin lymphoma.

The chain carries TRBV19 and TRBJ2-5; 7 nucleotides agree with TRBD1. Germline V gene data show CDR1 as LNHDA and CDR2 as SQIVND (reference sequence). With V trimmed by 2 bases and J by 0 bases, 9 bases remained unmatched. The CDR3 spans 17 residues. Here the CDR3 reads CASSIRQGRANQETQYF. CDR3 nucleotide sequence: TGTGCCAGTAGTATAAGACAGGGCAGGGCGAACCAAGAGACCCAGTACTTC.

This chain connects TRBV10-3 to TRBJ2-3; 8 positions match TRBD2. After removal of 5 bases from V and 7 bases from J, the junction contained 2 bases not matched to a gene. The CDR3 has 12 amino acids. Germline V gene data show CDR1 as ENHRY and CDR2 as SYGVKD. The CDR3 DNA follows: TGTGCCATCAGTCGTAGCGGGAATACGCAGTATTTT. Amino acid sequence: CAISRSGNTQYF.

The chain uses TRBV14 and TRBJ2-1; D is possibly TRBD1 or TRBD2 (5 bases each). The CDR3 runs 15 residues. CDR1 and CDR2 (germline): SGHDN, FVKESK. Trimming removed 5 bases from V and 2 bases from J, with 13 bases in between. The DNA for the CDR3 is TGTGCCAGCAGCTCCGGGACCCTGACCTACAATGAGCAGTTCTTC. Translated: CASSSGTLTYNEQFF.

The rearrangement links TRBV7-8 to TRBJ1-2; 8 nucleotides agree with TRBD1. Trimming cost V 3 bases and J 8 bases; bases outside gene matches: 5. The CDR3 is made up of 13 amino acids. Germline-derived CDR1 and CDR2 are SGHVS and FQNEAQ. The CDR3 loop reads CASSFRTGKGYTF. CDR3 in DNA: TGTGCCAGCAGCTTTCGGACAGGGAAAGGCTACACCTTC.

The CDR3 DNA follows: TGTGCCTGGAGTACGCCGAGGGAGCAAGCCAAAAACATTCAGTACTTC. Protein product: CAWSTPREQAKNIQYF. The V call is TRBV30, the J call TRBJ2-4; a weak D match, TRBD2 (5 bases). CDR1 is GTSNPN, CDR2 SVGIG, per germline (reference sequence). The CDR3 consists of 16 residues. V shed 2 bases and J shed 0 bases, with 14 bases lying between them.

The rearrangement joins TRBV6-4 to TRBJ2-1, with 10 nucleotides matching TRBD2. The CDR3 runs 15 residues. The germline CDR1 and CDR2 sequences are MRHNA and SNTAGT. Trimming at V came to 5 bases and at J to 5 bases, leaving 6 bases not matched to a gene. CDR3 sequence reads: CASSLAGEGHNEQFF. Here the CDR3 DNA reads TGTGCCAGCAGTCTAGCGGGAGAGGGCCACAATGAGCAGTTCTTC.

This chain links TRBV25-1 with TRBJ2-7, with D uncertain. This CDR3 is built from 11 residues. Per the germline V gene, CDR1 is MGHDK and CDR2 is SYGVNS. Trimming stripped 1 base from V and 6 bases from J, with 4 bases between. CDR3 region: CASSELSEQYF. The CDR3 DNA is TGTGCCAGCAGTGAATTAAGCGAGCAGTACTTC.

The V call is TRBV9, the J call TRBJ1-1; 9 bases agree with TRBD1. CDR1 and CDR2 from the germline V gene are SGDLS and YYNGEE. The junction had 10 bases not matched to a gene; V was cut back by 2 bases and J by 8 bases. The CDR3 runs 15 residues. CDR3 sequence: CASSVLISGQGEAFF. DNA of the CDR3: TGTGCCAGCAGCGTTTTGATTTCCGGACAGGGGGAAGCTTTCTTT.

This chain connects TRBV5-5 to TRBJ1-3; perhaps TRBD1 as D (6 bases). This CDR3 comprises 19 residues. V dropped 0 bases and J dropped 0 bases, with 19 bases sitting between them. CDR1 and CDR2 from the germline V gene are SGHKS and YYEKEE (reference sequence). This chain's CDR3 is CASSLVGANQGNSGNTIYF. CDR3 DNA: TGTGCCAGCAGCTTGGTGGGTGCTAATCAGGGGAACTCTGGAAACACCATATATTTT.

J is TRBJ2-7 and V is TRBV7-6, with D maybe TRBD2 (6 bases). In germline, CDR1 is SGHVS, CDR2 FNYEAQ. This CDR3 region has 13 residues. The V end was cut by 4 bases, the J end by 3 bases, with 10 bases between. This CDR3 is CASSWGGDYEQYF. The CDR3 DNA is TGTGCCAGCAGCTGGGGCGGGGACTACGAGCAGTACTTC.